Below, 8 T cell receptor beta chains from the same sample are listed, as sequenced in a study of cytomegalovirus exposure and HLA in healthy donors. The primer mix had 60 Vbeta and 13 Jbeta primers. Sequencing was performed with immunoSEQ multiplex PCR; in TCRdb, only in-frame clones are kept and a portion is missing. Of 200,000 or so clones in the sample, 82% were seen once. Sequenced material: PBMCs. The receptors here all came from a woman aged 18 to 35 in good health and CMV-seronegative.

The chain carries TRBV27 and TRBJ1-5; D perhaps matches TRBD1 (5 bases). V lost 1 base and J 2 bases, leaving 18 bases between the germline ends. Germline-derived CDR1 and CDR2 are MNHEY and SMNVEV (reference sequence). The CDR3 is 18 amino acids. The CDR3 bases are TGTGCCAGCAGTTTATACTCGGGGGGTGGGATTGGCAATCAGCCCCAGCATTTT. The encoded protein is CASSLYSGGGIGNQPQHF.

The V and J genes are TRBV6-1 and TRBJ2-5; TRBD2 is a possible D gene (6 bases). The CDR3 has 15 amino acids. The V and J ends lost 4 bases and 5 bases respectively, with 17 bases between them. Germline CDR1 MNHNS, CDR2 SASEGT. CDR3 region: CASSAGEATRETQYF. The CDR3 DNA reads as TGTGCCAGCAGTGCTGGGGAGGCTACTCGGGAGACCCAGTACTTC.

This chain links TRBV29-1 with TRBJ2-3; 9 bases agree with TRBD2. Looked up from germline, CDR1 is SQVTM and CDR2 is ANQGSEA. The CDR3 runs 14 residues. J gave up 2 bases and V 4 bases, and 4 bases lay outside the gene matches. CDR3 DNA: TGCAGCGTTGCACTGGGACTAGCCACAGATACGCAGTATTTT. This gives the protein CSVALGLATDTQYF.

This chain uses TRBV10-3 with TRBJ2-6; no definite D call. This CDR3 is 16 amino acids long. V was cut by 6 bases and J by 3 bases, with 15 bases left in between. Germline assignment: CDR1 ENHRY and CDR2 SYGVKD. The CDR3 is CAISSSIRIGANVLTF. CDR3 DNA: TGTGCCATCAGCTCGTCTATTAGAATTGGGGCCAACGTCCTGACTTTC.

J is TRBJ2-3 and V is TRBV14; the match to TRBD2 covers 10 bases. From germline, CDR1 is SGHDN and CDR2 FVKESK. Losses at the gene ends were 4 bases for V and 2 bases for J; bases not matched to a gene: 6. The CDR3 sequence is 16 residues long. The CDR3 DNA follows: TGTGCCAGCAGCCCTCTAGCGGGGGACTCCACAGATACGCAGTATTTT. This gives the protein CASSPLAGDSTDTQYF.

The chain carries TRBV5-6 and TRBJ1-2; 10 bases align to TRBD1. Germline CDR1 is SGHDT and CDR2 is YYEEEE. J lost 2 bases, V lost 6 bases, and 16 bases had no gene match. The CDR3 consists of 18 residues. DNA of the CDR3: TGTGCCAGCAACTCATGGGGGGACAGGGGTTGGTTCAACTATGGCTACACCTTC. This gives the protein CASNSWGDRGWFNYGYTF.

DNA for the CDR3: TGTGCCAGCAATGAGGGCGTCCTCAATCAGCCCCAGCATTTT. This translates into CASNEGVLNQPQHF. The J gene is TRBJ1-5, the V gene TRBV5-8, with D hard to call. CDR1 and CDR2 (germline): SGHTS, YDEGEE. Trimming stripped 6 bases from V and 3 bases from J, with 13 bases between. This CDR3 contains 14 residues.

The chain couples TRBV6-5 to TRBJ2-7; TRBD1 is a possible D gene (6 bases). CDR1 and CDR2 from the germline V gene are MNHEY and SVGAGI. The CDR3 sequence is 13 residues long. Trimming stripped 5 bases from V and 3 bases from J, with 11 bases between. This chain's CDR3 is CASSPGTRYEQYF. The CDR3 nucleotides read TGTGCCAGCAGTCCCGGGACACGCTACGAGCAGTACTTC.